The rows below give T cell receptor beta chains drawn from one sample of a study of cytomegalovirus exposure and HLA in healthy donors. Profiled with immunoSEQ multiplex PCR; TCRdb holds only in-frame clones, not every one. Of hundreds of thousands of clones in the sample, over 65% were seen once. The sequenced sample consisted of PBMCs. Receptor source: a man in his forties in good health and CMV-seronegative. Each CDR3 is given with its conserved first and last residue. D genes are given only for firm matches. Clone size is given for some rows only: seen once, a few or many times, or a class if the clone is expanded.

TRBD1	TRBV4-1	TRBJ1-6	.	TGCGCCAGCAGCCCGGGACAGGCAGCCGATAATTCACCCCTCCACTTT	CASSPGQAADNSPLHF
TRBD1	TRBV27	TRBJ1-6	.	TGTGCCAGCAGTTCCGGGACAGGGAGTAATTCACCCCTCCACTTT	CASSSGTGSNSPLHF
.	TRBV18	TRBJ1-4	.	TGTGCCAGCTCACAGACAGTTGGGGTTAATGAAAAACTGTTTTTT	CASSQTVGVNEKLFF
.	TRBV30	TRBJ1-4	.	TGTGCCTGGAGTGTACGAATGGGGCCGGGCAGCGAAAAACTGTTTTTT	CAWSVRMGPGSEKLFF
.	TRBV5-1	TRBJ1-1	.	TGCGCCAGCACCGGGGGAGGGCAGGCGCTCACTGAAGCTTTCTTT	CASTGGGQALTEAFF
TRBD1	TRBV9	TRBJ1-1	.	TGTGCCAGCAGCCCGAGACAGGGAGACACTGAAGCTTTCTTT	CASSPRQGDTEAFF
.	TRBV11-2	TRBJ2-7	.	TGTGCCAGCAGCTCAGGGACGGACTACTACGAGCAGTACTTC	CASSSGTDYYEQYF
.	TRBV6-1	TRBJ2-7	.	TGTGCCAGCAGTGAATGGATTATGGGGCAGCGATCATACGAGCAGTACTTC	CASSEWIMGQRSYEQYF
TRBD1	TRBV7-6	TRBJ1-2	.	TGTGCCAGCAGCTTAGACAGGGGGGGCTATGGCTACACCTTC	CASSLDRGGYGYTF
.	TRBV7-9	TRBJ2-1	.	TGTGCCAGCAGCTCGTATTACAATGAGCAGTTCTTC	CASSSYYNEQFF
.	TRBV28	TRBJ1-2	.	TGTGCCAGCAGTTTACGCAGGGATAACTATGGCTACACCTTC	CASSLRRDNYGYTF
TRBD2	TRBV7-3	TRBJ2-2	.	TGTGCCAGCAGCTTGAGCGGGAGGGCGTCGAACACCGGGGAGCTGTTTTTT	CASSLSGRASNTGELFF
.	TRBV28	TRBJ2-1	.	TGTGCCAGCAGTTTTCTAGCCAATGAGCAGTTCTTC	CASSFLANEQFF
TRBD2	TRBV19	TRBJ2-7	.	TGTGCCAGTAGTATAGCCGCCGGGGGGTACGAGCAGTACTTC	CASSIAAGGYEQYF
.	TRBV4-1	TRBJ1-2	few	TGCGCCAGCAGCCAAGAGGGAGGGGAGATCTATGGCTACACCTTC	CASSQEGGEIYGYTF
TRBD2	TRBV4-2	TRBJ2-1	.	TGTGCCAGCAGCCAAGATGGCGGGGGTCCCTACAATGAGCAGTTCTTC	CASSQDGGGPYNEQFF
TRBD1	TRBV29-1	TRBJ1-1	.	TGCAGCGGCAGACAGGGGATGAACACTGAAGCTTTCTTT	CSGRQGMNTEAFF
.	TRBV4-1	TRBJ2-1	.	TGCGCCAGCAGCCAAGATGTCGGAGCTGTCAATGAGCAGTTCTTC	CASSQDVGAVNEQFF
TRBD1	TRBV27	TRBJ1-4	.	TGTGCCAGCACCCCCGACAGGGGGAGAAAAGAAAAACTGTTTTTT	CASTPDRGRKEKLFF
TRBD2	TRBV7-8	TRBJ2-1	.	TGTGCCAGCAGCACAACTCCGGGACTAGCACAACATGAGCAGTTCTTC	CASSTTPGLAQHEQFF
TRBD2	TRBV7-9	TRBJ2-7	once	TGTGCCAGCAATAGCGGGACCACCTACGAGCAGTACTTC	CASNSGTTYEQYF
TRBD1	TRBV6-4	TRBJ1-1	once	TGTGCCAGCAGGCCCCGACAGGGGGCAATCACTGAAGCCTTCTTT	CASRPRQGAITEAFF
.	TRBV11-2	TRBJ2-2	.	TGTGCCAGCAGCTTCCGCGAGCGGGCCCGGACCGGGGAGCTGTTTTTT	CASSFRERARTGELFF
TRBD1	TRBV5-4	TRBJ2-3	.	TGTGCCAGCAGCTTGACAGGGGGCGCGAATACGCAGTATTTT	CASSLTGGANTQYF
.	TRBV5-1	TRBJ2-5	.	TGCGCCAGCAGCTCCTTCCCAGGGGAAAGGCAAGAGACCCAGTACTTC	CASSSFPGERQETQYF
TRBD1	TRBV5-1	TRBJ1-1	.	TGCGCCAGCAGCTTTCAAGACAGGGGGAACACTGAAGCTTTCTTT	CASSFQDRGNTEAFF
TRBD2	TRBV5-5	TRBJ2-7	.	TGTGCCAGCAGCTCCAAGCGGGAGGGCCGAGTGGGGCAGTACTTC	CASSSKREGRVGQYF
TRBD2	TRBV10-3	TRBJ2-7	.	TGTGCCACCAACCAAGCGGGGGGTTTAACCTACGAGCAGTACTTC	CATNQAGGLTYEQYF
.	TRBV19	TRBJ2-2	.	TGTGCCAGTAGTGCCGATAGCGTCGGGGAGCTGTTTTTT	CASSADSVGELFF
TRBD2	TRBV20-1	TRBJ2-5	.	TGCAGTGTTGCGGGAGAGGAGACCCAGTACTTC	CSVAGEETQYF
.	TRBV11-3	TRBJ2-7	.	TGTGCCAGCAGCCCCTCTACTGACGAGCAGTACTTC	CASSPSTDEQYF
TRBD1	TRBV19	TRBJ1-5	few	TGTGCCAGTAGTATCCCTAGGACAGGGGGAAGGAGCAATCAGCCCCAGCATTTT	CASSIPRTGGRSNQPQHF
TRBD2	TRBV27	TRBJ2-1	.	TGTGCCAGCAGTTTACGTAGCGGGGAGAGGAGGAGTAGTGAGCAGTTCTTC	CASSLRSGERRSSEQFF
TRBD2	TRBV7-2	TRBJ2-7	.	TGTGCCAGCAGCTCAGAGGGGCTAGCGGGACGCTACGAGCAGTACTTC	CASSSEGLAGRYEQYF
.	TRBV10-2	TRBJ2-7	once	TGCGCCAGTACCCCCCGGGTAGGGGTCTACGAGCAGTACTTC	CASTPRVGVYEQYF
.	TRBV2	TRBJ1-6	few	TGTGCCGGGTCAGGCCCTACAATTAATTCACCCCTCCACTTT	CAGSGPTINSPLHF
.	TRBV7-2	TRBJ1-4	.	TGTGCCAGCAGCTTCCTCCCGCGGGGGGCGGGAGAAAAACTGTTTTTT	CASSFLPRGAGEKLFF
TRBD1	TRBV7-9	TRBJ2-5	.	TGTGCCAGCAGCTCACCGGGACAGGGTGAGACCCAGTACTTC	CASSSPGQGETQYF
.	TRBV5-6	TRBJ2-1	.	TGTGCCAGCAGCTTGGACAGCACGGATGAGCAGTTCTTC	CASSLDSTDEQFF
.	TRBV28	TRBJ1-2	.	TGTGCCAGCAGTTTAAACGTCGGGGGGCGGAATGGCTACACCTTC	CASSLNVGGRNGYTF
TRBD1	TRBV5-5	TRBJ1-2	.	TGTGCCAGCAGCCCAAAGGACAGGGCATATGATGGCTACACCTTC	CASSPKDRAYDGYTF
TRBD1	TRBV5-4	TRBJ1-1	.	TGTGCCAGCAGCTTCGACAGGGGGCTTACTGAAGCTTTCTTT	CASSFDRGLTEAFF
.	TRBV5-5	TRBJ2-5	.	TGTGCCAGCAGCCCGCAGGGGTTCCAAGAGACCCAGTACTTC	CASSPQGFQETQYF
.	TRBV7-9	TRBJ1-5	.	TGTGCCAGCAGCCTGGGGGGGGCCCAGCATTTT	CASSLGGAQHF
.	TRBV5-8	TRBJ1-5	.	TGTGCCAGCAGCCTAGGTACAAAGAAGGGGCAGCCCCAGCATTTT	CASSLGTKKGQPQHF
.	TRBV7-9	TRBJ1-5	.	TGTTCCAGCAGCCTAGACAGCAGCAATCAGCCCCAGCATTTT	CSSSLDSSNQPQHF
TRBD1	TRBV6-1	TRBJ1-2	.	TGTGCCAGCGGAGGCAGGGGGGACTATGGCTACACCTTC	CASGGRGDYGYTF
TRBD1	TRBV5-1	TRBJ2-1	.	TGCGCCAGCAGCAGACAGGGGGCGGAAAATGAGCAGTTCTTC	CASSRQGAENEQFF
TRBD1	TRBV5-4	TRBJ2-5	.	TGTGCCAGCAGCGCCCAGGGGGCGAACCCATCCCAGACCCAGTACTTC	CASSAQGANPSQTQYF
.	TRBV25-1	TRBJ1-2	.	TGTGCCAGCAGTGAAATAACGACAGACTATGGCTACACCTTC	CASSEITTDYGYTF
TRBD1	TRBV30	TRBJ2-7	few	TGTGCCTGGAGTGACAGGGGCTACGAGCAGTACTTC	CAWSDRGYEQYF
.	TRBV6-6	TRBJ2-3	.	TGTGCCAGCAGTTACCAAACAGGGCTGGATACGCAGTATTTT	CASSYQTGLDTQYF
.	TRBV7-6	TRBJ2-7	.	TGTGCCAGCAGCAGGAGGCAGGGGTCCTACGAGCAGTACTTC	CASSRRQGSYEQYF